Detailed here is one T cell receptor beta chain. CDR3 length equals 13 residues. V was cut by 3 bases and J by 6 bases, with 11 bases left in between. Germline V gives CDR1 MDHEN, CDR2 SYDVKM. Treatment defined: 19 received Ad26.COV2.S at low or high dose, single or two shots; roughly five received placebo; per-sample allocation not given. Sampling happened 63 days after the first vaccine or placebo injection. The data originate from a study of Ad26.COV2.S vaccination and SARS-CoV-2 variants. TCRdb keeps only in-frame clones here, not all; method: immunoSEQ multiplex PCR. This table holds fewer than 400,000 clones, about 88% found once.

Specimen: peripheral blood, collected in a trial of Ad26.COV2.S vaccine versus placebo. This chain links TRBV28 with TRBJ1-2; D not resolved. The sequence came from a person aged 18-60 years who received the Ad26.COV2.S COVID-19 vaccine or a placebo. Here the CDR3 DNA reads TGTGCCAGCAGTTTCCGGGGTGTGCATGGCTACACCTTC. It translates to CASSFRGVHGYTF.